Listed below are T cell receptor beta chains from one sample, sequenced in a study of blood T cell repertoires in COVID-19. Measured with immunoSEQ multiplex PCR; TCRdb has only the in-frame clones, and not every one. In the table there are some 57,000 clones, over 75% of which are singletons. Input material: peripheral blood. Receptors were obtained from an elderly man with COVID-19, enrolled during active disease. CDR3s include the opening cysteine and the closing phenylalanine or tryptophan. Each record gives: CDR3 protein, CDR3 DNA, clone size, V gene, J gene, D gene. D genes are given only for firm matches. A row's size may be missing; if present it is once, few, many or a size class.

cdr3_aa: CASSPDRGPEAFF; cdr3_nt: TGTGCCAGTAGCCCAGACAGGGGGCCTGAAGCTTTCTTT; clone_size: .; v_call: TRBV19; j_call: TRBJ1-1; d_call: TRBD1
cdr3_aa: CASSLVPQGVNTEAFF; cdr3_nt: TGCGCCAGCAGCTTGGTACCACAGGGGGTGAACACTGAAGCTTTCTTT; clone_size: .; v_call: TRBV5-1; j_call: TRBJ1-1; d_call: TRBD1
cdr3_aa: CATSTNRVTGELFF; cdr3_nt: TGTGCCACCAGTACAAACAGGGTCACCGGGGAGCTGTTTTTT; clone_size: .; v_call: TRBV24-1; j_call: TRBJ2-2; d_call: .
cdr3_aa: CASSLGQMLNTEAFF; cdr3_nt: TGTGCCAGCAGCTTAGGACAGATGCTCAACACTGAAGCTTTCTTT; clone_size: few; v_call: TRBV7-2; j_call: TRBJ1-1; d_call: .
cdr3_aa: CASSSLGGGQEPQHF; cdr3_nt: TGTGCCAGCAGTTCCCTCGGCGGGGGTCAGGAGCCCCAGCATTTT; clone_size: .; v_call: TRBV28; j_call: TRBJ1-5; d_call: .
cdr3_aa: CASSPNGGQPQHF; cdr3_nt: TGTGCCAGCTCACCAAACGGGGGACAGCCCCAGCATTTT; clone_size: .; v_call: TRBV18; j_call: TRBJ1-5; d_call: .
cdr3_aa: CSASGGGSYNEQFF; cdr3_nt: TGCAGTGCTAGTGGCGGGGGATCCTACAATGAGCAGTTCTTC; clone_size: .; v_call: TRBV20-1; j_call: TRBJ2-1; d_call: TRBD2
cdr3_aa: CASSSDSSYQPQHF; cdr3_nt: TGTGCCAGCAGCTCGGACAGTTCTTATCAGCCCCAGCATTTT; clone_size: .; v_call: TRBV6-2/TRBV6-3; j_call: TRBJ1-5; d_call: .
cdr3_aa: CASSYNRRANYGYTF; cdr3_nt: TGTGCCAGCAGTTATAACAGGCGAGCTAACTATGGCTACACCTTC; clone_size: .; v_call: TRBV6-2/TRBV6-3; j_call: TRBJ1-2; d_call: .
cdr3_aa: CSVRLAGGPGYPGELFF; cdr3_nt: TGCAGCGTAAGACTAGCGGGAGGGCCCGGATACCCCGGGGAGCTGTTTTTT; clone_size: .; v_call: TRBV29-1; j_call: TRBJ2-2; d_call: TRBD2
cdr3_aa: CASSFLFDPASSIQGNYYGYTF; cdr3_nt: TGTGCCAGCAGTTTTTTATTCGACCCGGCCTCCTCAATCCAGGGGAACTATTATGGCTACACCTTC; clone_size: .; v_call: TRBV27; j_call: TRBJ1-2; d_call: .
cdr3_aa: CATSRVLSGDTQYF; cdr3_nt: TGTGCCACCAGCAGAGTACTAAGCGGAGATACGCAGTATTTT; clone_size: .; v_call: TRBV15; j_call: TRBJ2-3; d_call: .
cdr3_aa: CASTAGQGTPGGNTIYF; cdr3_nt: TGTGCCAGTACCGCGGGACAGGGTACTCCGGGTGGAAACACCATATATTTT; clone_size: .; v_call: TRBV19; j_call: TRBJ1-3; d_call: TRBD1
cdr3_aa: CASSQGQGDYNEQFF; cdr3_nt: TGTGCCAGCAGCCAGGGACAGGGGGACTACAATGAGCAGTTCTTC; clone_size: .; v_call: TRBV5-4; j_call: TRBJ2-1; d_call: TRBD1
cdr3_aa: CASSLYYRNTEAFF; cdr3_nt: TGTGCCAGCAGCTTATATTACAGGAACACTGAAGCTTTCTTT; clone_size: .; v_call: TRBV7-2; j_call: TRBJ1-1; d_call: .
cdr3_aa: CAISESNLGRGYGYTF; cdr3_nt: TGTGCCATCAGTGAGTCGAACCTGGGGCGAGGCTATGGCTACACCTTC; clone_size: .; v_call: TRBV10-3; j_call: TRBJ1-2; d_call: .
cdr3_aa: CATCPGTGFDEQFF; cdr3_nt: TGTGCCACCTGTCCCGGGACAGGTTTTGATGAGCAGTTCTTC; clone_size: .; v_call: TRBV24-1; j_call: TRBJ2-1; d_call: TRBD1
cdr3_aa: CATSRDPGQNTGELFF; cdr3_nt: TGTGCCACCAGCAGAGATCCCGGACAGAACACCGGGGAGCTGTTTTTT; clone_size: .; v_call: TRBV15; j_call: TRBJ2-2; d_call: .
cdr3_aa: CASSLLQRRGYEQYF; cdr3_nt: TGTGCCAGCAGCTTACTCCAGCGGAGGGGCTACGAGCAGTACTTC; clone_size: .; v_call: TRBV7-2; j_call: TRBJ2-7; d_call: .
cdr3_aa: CASSPWARTVEKLFF; cdr3_nt: TGTGCCAGCAGCCCGTGGGCACGGACAGTTGAAAAACTGTTTTTT; clone_size: medium-sized; v_call: TRBV7-9; j_call: TRBJ1-4; d_call: .
cdr3_aa: CATSDWGRDYGYTF; cdr3_nt: TGTGCCACCAGTGATTGGGGCAGGGACTATGGCTACACCTTC; clone_size: .; v_call: TRBV24-1; j_call: TRBJ1-2; d_call: .
cdr3_aa: CAWSRDWTGYGYTF; cdr3_nt: TGTGCCTGGAGTAGGGACTGGACAGGCTATGGCTACACCTTC; clone_size: .; v_call: TRBV30; j_call: TRBJ1-2; d_call: TRBD1
cdr3_aa: CASSSTPGLGTGELFF; cdr3_nt: TGTGCCAGCAGCTCTACTCCGGGACTAGGCACCGGGGAGCTGTTTTTT; clone_size: .; v_call: TRBV7-2; j_call: TRBJ2-2; d_call: TRBD2
cdr3_aa: CASSQDVSDRGNGYTF; cdr3_nt: TGTGCCAGCAGCCAAGATGTCTCTGACAGGGGGAATGGCTACACCTTC; clone_size: .; v_call: TRBV14; j_call: TRBJ1-2; d_call: TRBD1
cdr3_aa: CASSPEGGSEQFF; cdr3_nt: TGTGCCAGCAGCCCCGAAGGCGGGAGTGAGCAGTTCTTC; clone_size: .; v_call: TRBV5-6; j_call: TRBJ2-1; d_call: TRBD2
cdr3_aa: CASSLGQGVSYEQYF; cdr3_nt: TGTGCCAGCAGCTTAGGACAGGGGGTATCCTACGAGCAGTACTTC; clone_size: .; v_call: TRBV7-8; j_call: TRBJ2-7; d_call: TRBD1
cdr3_aa: CAWQTGQGGSGYTF; cdr3_nt: TGTGCCTGGCAAACGGGACAGGGAGGAAGTGGCTACACCTTC; clone_size: .; v_call: TRBV30; j_call: TRBJ1-2; d_call: TRBD1
cdr3_aa: CASGTGGRYNEQFF; cdr3_nt: TGTGCCAGCGGGACAGGGGGTAGGTACAATGAGCAGTTCTTC; clone_size: .; v_call: TRBV6-5; j_call: TRBJ2-1; d_call: TRBD1
cdr3_aa: CSVRTTGYEQYF; cdr3_nt: TGCAGCGTCCGCACTACAGGCTACGAGCAGTACTTC; clone_size: .; v_call: TRBV29-1; j_call: TRBJ2-7; d_call: .
cdr3_aa: CASSSAAATNEKLFF; cdr3_nt: TGTGCCAGCAGCTCTGCCGCGGCAACTAATGAAAAACTGTTTTTT; clone_size: once; v_call: TRBV7-9; j_call: TRBJ1-4; d_call: .
cdr3_aa: CASSPSQGAGTF; cdr3_nt: TGTGCCAGCTCACCTTCACAGGGGGCTGGCACCTTC; clone_size: .; v_call: TRBV18; j_call: TRBJ1-2; d_call: TRBD1
cdr3_aa: CASSSVTGSSYEQYF; cdr3_nt: TGTGCCAGCAGCTCTGTGACAGGGAGCTCCTACGAGCAGTACTTC; clone_size: .; v_call: TRBV11-1; j_call: TRBJ2-7; d_call: TRBD1
cdr3_aa: CASSPQGQETQYF; cdr3_nt: TGTGCCAGCTCTCCCCAGGGGCAAGAGACCCAGTACTTC; clone_size: .; v_call: TRBV18; j_call: TRBJ2-5; d_call: .
cdr3_aa: CASSSSQGGRSFEYNSPLHF; cdr3_nt: TGTGCCAGCTCATCGTCACAGGGGGGAAGATCTTTTGAGTATAATTCACCCCTCCACTTT; clone_size: .; v_call: TRBV18; j_call: TRBJ1-6; d_call: TRBD1
cdr3_aa: CASSQSGPHTGELFF; cdr3_nt: TGTGCCAGCAGCCAATCAGGCCCTCACACCGGGGAGCTGTTTTTT; clone_size: .; v_call: TRBV3-1/TRBV3-2; j_call: TRBJ2-2; d_call: .